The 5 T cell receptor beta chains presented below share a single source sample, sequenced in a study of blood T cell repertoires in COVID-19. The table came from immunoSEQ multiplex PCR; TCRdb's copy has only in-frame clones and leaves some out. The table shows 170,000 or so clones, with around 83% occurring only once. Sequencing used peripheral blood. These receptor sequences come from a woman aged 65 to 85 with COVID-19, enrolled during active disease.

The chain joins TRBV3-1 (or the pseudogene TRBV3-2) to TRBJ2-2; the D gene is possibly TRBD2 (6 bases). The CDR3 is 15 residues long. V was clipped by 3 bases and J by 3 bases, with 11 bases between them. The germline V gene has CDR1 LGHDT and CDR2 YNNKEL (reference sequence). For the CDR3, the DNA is TGTGCCAGCAGCCATCGGGACTTCCACACCGGGGAGCTGTTTTTT. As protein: CASSHRDFHTGELFF.

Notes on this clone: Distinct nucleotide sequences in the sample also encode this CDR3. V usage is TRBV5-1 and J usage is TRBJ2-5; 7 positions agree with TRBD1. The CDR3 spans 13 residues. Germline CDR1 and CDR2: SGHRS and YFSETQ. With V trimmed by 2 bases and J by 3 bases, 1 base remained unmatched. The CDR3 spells CASSFQGEETQYF. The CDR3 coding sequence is TGCGCCAGCAGCTTTCAGGGGGAAGAGACCCAGTACTTC. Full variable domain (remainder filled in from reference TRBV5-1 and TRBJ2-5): KAGVTQTPRYLIKTRGQQVTLSCSPISGHRSVSWYQQTPGQGLQFLFEYFSETQRNKGNFPGRFSGRQFSNSRSEMNVSTLELGDSALYLCASSFQGEETQYFGPGTRLLVL.

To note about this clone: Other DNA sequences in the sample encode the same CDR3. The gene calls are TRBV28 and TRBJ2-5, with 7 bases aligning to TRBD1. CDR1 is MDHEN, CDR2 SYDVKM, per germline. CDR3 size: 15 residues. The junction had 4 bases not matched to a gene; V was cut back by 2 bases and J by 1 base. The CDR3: CASSLPQGPQETQYF. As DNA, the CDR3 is TGTGCCAGCAGTTTACCACAGGGGCCCCAAGAGACCCAGTACTTC.

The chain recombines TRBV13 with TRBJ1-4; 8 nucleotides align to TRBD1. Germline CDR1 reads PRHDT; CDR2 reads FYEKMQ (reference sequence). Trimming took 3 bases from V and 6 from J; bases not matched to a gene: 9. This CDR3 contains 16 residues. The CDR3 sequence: CASSLRTGSKDEKLFF. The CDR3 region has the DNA TGTGCCAGCAGCTTGAGGACAGGGAGTAAGGATGAAAAACTGTTTTTT. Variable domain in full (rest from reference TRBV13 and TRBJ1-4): AAGVIQSPRHLIKEKRETATLKCYPIPRHDTVYWYQQGPGQDPQFLISFYEKMQSDKGSIPDRFSAQQFSDYHSELNMSSLELGDSALYFCASSLRTGSKDEKLFFGSGTQLSVL.

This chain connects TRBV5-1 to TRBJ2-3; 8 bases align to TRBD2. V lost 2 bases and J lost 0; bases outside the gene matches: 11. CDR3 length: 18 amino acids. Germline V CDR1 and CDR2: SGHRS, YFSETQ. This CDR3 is CASSLTAGGPPSTDTQYF. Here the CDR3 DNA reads TGCGCCAGCAGCTTAACCGCGGGAGGACCTCCTAGCACAGATACGCAGTATTTT. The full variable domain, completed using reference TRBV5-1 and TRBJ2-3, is KAGVTQTPRYLIKTRGQQVTLSCSPISGHRSVSWYQQTPGQGLQFLFEYFSETQRNKGNFPGRFSGRQFSNSRSEMNVSTLELGDSALYLCASSLTAGGPPSTDTQYFGPGTRLTVL.